Below, one T cell receptor (beta chain) is given with its context. This sample is drawn from a study of blood T cell repertoires in COVID-19. Generated by immunoSEQ multiplex PCR, the TCRdb table keeps only in-frame clones and is missing some. The sample records fewer than 350,000 clones, roughly 90% being singletons. Germline CDR1 SGHNT, CDR2 YENEEA. The CDR3 loop spans 13 amino acids. V lost 1 base, J lost 10 bases, and 4 bases stayed unmatched. The clonotype comes from a woman between 40 and 50 years old who had recovered from COVID-19. This chain joins TRBV11-3 and TRBJ2-1; 7 nucleotides align to TRBD1. What was sequenced was PBMCs or T cells enriched from blood (not recorded which). The CDR3 DNA sequence: TGTGCCAGCAGCTTAGGACAGGGTCAAGAGCAGTTCTTC. Encoded protein: CASSLGQGQEQFF.